The rows below give T cell receptor beta chains drawn from one sample of a study of cytomegalovirus exposure and HLA in healthy donors. Only in-frame clones appear in the TCRdb table, and some are missing; sequencing was by immunoSEQ multiplex PCR. In the table there are about 140,000 clones, around 76% of which are singletons. The specimen was PBMCs. Receptors originate from a male donor in good health and CMV-seronegative. Each CDR3 is given with its conserved first and last residue.

V gene	CDR3 length	CDR3 protein
TRBV7-6	13	CASSLYPGTEAFF
TRBV7-9	14	CASSPTDRVGEQYF
TRBV7-2	14	CASSPRQGPYGYTF
TRBV27	13	CASSEGLVYEQYF
TRBV2	14	CASNDRVGNTEAFF
TRBV10-3	15	CAISGDRPSQTEAFF
TRBV30	15	CAWSARTALRQPQHF
TRBV7-9	17	CASSLDSAGASTDTQYF
TRBV4-3	15	CASSQEFAGYYEQYF
TRBV5-1	17	CASSLGTGGATGTEAFF
TRBV29-1	13	CSVGRGSQETQYF
TRBV2	15	CASSEATTVTYEQYF
TRBV18	15	CASSPVGAGGYEQFF
TRBV9	15	CASSVRRENTGELFF
TRBV9	16	CASSVDVAVGTDTQYF
TRBV5-1	13	CASSLGGQETQYF
TRBV6-5	15	CASSPTGGAYNEQFF
TRBV7-9	15	CASSSLAGDTDTQYF
TRBV10-3	15	CAIRERTGNLYEQYF
TRBV10-3	14	CAISEGTVNYGYTF
TRBV23-1	17	CASSLSRQAGGNQPQHF
TRBV9	14	CASSRGGGGYEQYF
TRBV27	11	CASYGNAEAFF
TRBV19	15	CASSVPSADYNEQFF
TRBV7-9	19	CASRPQIVPRGISRDEQFF
TRBV25-1	12	CASSDDRSPIYF
TRBV4-2	15	CASSQTGTGTYEQYF
TRBV5-8	15	CASSSGTGGRYTQYF
TRBV27	16	CASSSLAGVSTDTQYF
TRBV7-2	14	CASSPPGTPTEAFF
TRBV5-1	15	CASSSLAGNTGELFF
TRBV5-1	15	CASSPGTGDEETQYF
TRBV2	16	CASSDYGSGWTNTQYF
TRBV13	14	CASSPRGGNSPLHF
TRBV5-1	16	CASSFYGGEYSYEQYF
TRBV7-8	16	CASSADRASSGNTIYF
TRBV18	17	CASSPLRRQGQQETQYF
TRBV9	19	CASSAGLGRASRHPNEQFF
TRBV27	11	CASSPGSEQYF
TRBV25-1	14	CASSEYGGTQPQHF
TRBV25-1	12	CASRGTTAGYTF
TRBV9	13	CASSSQVNTEAFF
TRBV9	15	CASSVQGVGTDTQYF
TRBV5-1	15	CASGSRGQEADTQYF
TRBV7-9	13	CASNPDAPGGAFF
TRBV19	13	CASTPSGVDEQYF
TRBV29-1	14	CSVEGGTAVEPQHF
TRBV9	15	CASSVATTGVNEQFF
TRBV6-1	14	CASRGDGGGTEAFF
TRBV6-1	16	CASSEGPAGSGNTIYF
TRBV27	17	CASSLFGVRPTRNEQFF
TRBV13	14	CASSSLMEGAEAFF
TRBV27	15	CASRHYADSSYGYTF
TRBV30	13	CAWNRRENTEAFF
TRBV30	15	CAWSAALAATDTQYF
TRBV18	15	CASSQVGQGNTEAFF
TRBV30	11	CAWSSFGELFF
TRBV10-2	19	CAIMRDSRGERSGANVLTF